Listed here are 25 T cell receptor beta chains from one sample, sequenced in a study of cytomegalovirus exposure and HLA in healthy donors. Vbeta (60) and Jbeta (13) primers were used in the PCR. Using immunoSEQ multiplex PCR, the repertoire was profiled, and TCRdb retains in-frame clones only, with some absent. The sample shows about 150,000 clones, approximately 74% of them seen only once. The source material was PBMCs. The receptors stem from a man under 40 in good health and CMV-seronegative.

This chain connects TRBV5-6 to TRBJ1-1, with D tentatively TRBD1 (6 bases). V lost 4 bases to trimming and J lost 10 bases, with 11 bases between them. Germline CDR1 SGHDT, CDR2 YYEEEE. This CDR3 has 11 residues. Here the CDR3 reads CASSVDRVAFF. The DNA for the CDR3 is TGTGCCAGCAGCGTGGACAGAGTAGCTTTCTTT.

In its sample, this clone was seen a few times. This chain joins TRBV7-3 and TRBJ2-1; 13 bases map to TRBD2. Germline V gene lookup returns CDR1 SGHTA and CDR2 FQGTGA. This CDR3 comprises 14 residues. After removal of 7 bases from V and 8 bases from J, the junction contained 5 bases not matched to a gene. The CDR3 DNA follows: TGTGCCAGCAACTCCGGGACTAGCGGGGATGAGCAGTTCTTC. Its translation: CASNSGTSGDEQFF.

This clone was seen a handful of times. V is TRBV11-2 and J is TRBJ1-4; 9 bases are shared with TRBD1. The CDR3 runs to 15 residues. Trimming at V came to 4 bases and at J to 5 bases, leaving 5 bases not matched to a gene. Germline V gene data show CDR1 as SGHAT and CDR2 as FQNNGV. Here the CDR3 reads CASSSVTGGNEKLFF. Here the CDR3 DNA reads TGTGCCAGCAGCTCAGTGACAGGGGGGAATGAAAAACTGTTTTTT.

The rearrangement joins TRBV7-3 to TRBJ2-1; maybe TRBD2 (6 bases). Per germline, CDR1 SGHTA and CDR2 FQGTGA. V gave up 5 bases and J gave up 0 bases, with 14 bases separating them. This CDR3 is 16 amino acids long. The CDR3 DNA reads TGTGCCAGCAGCCCTTGGGCGGGGTCCTCCTACAATGAGCAGTTCTTC. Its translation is CASSPWAGSSYNEQFF.

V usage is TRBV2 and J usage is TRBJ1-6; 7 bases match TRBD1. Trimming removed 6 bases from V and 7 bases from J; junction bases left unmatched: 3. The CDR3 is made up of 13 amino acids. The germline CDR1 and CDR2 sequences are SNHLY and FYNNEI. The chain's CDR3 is CASSVGQNSPLHF. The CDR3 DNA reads TGTGCCAGCAGCGTGGGACAGAATTCACCCCTCCACTTT.

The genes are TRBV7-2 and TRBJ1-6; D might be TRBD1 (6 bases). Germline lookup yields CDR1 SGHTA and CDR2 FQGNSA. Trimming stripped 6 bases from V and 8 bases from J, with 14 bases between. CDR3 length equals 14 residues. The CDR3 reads CASSEGGADSPLHF. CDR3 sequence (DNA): TGTGCCAGCAGTGAGGGGGGGGCCGATTCACCCCTCCACTTT.

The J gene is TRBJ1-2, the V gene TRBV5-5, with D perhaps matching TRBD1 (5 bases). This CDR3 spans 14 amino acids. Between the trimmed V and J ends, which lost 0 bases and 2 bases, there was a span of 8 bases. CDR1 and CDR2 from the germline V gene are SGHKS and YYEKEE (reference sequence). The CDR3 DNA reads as TGTGCCAGCAGCTTGGTAGGGGCCAACTATGGCTACACCTTC. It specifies CASSLVGANYGYTF.

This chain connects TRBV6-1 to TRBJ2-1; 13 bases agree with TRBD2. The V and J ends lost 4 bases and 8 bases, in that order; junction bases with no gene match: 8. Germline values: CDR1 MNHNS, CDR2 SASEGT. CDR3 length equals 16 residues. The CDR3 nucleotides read TGTGCCAGCAGTGTCACTAGCGGGGGGGCCCTCGATGAGCAGTTCTTC. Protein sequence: CASSVTSGGALDEQFF.

CDR3 protein: CASSFAQGTTEAFF. Written as DNA, the CDR3 is TGTGCCAGCAGTTTTGCACAGGGAACGACTGAAGCTTTCTTT. The gene calls are TRBV27 and TRBJ1-1; D possibly corresponds to TRBD1 (6 bases). Germline lookup yields CDR1 MNHEY and CDR2 SMNVEV (reference sequence). CDR3 length: 14 amino acids. The ends were cut back, 3 bases at V and 5 bases at J, with 13 bases in the middle.

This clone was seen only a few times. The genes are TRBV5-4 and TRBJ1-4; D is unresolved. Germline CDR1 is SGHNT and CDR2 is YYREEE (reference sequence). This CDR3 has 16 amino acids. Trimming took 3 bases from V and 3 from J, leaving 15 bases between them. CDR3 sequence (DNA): TGTGCCAGCAGCTCCAGGAGAGGGAGGGCTAATGAAAAACTGTTTTTT. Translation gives CASSSRRGRANEKLFF.

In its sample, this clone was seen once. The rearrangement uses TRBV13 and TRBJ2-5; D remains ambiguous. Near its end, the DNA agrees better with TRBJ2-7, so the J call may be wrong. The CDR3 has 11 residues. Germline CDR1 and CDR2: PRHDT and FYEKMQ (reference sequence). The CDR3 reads CASSLAYEQYF. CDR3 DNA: TGTGCCAGCAGCTTAGCCTACGAGCAGTACTTC.

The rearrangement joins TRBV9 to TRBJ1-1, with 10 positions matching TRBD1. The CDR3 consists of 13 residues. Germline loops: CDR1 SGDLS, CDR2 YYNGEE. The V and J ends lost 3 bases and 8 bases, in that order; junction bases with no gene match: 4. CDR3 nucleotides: TGTGCCAGCAGCGCCGGGACAGGGGAAGAAGCTTTCTTT. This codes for CASSAGTGEEAFF.

CDR3 DNA sequence: TGTGCCAGCAGTGAGCTGGAGAGTAGAAATGAGCAGTTCTTC. This sequence encodes CASSELESRNEQFF. The V call is TRBV6-4, the J call TRBJ2-1; no clear D. The ends were cut back, 3 bases at V and 7 bases at J, with 13 bases in the middle. CDR3 size: 14 residues. Germline V CDR1 and CDR2: MRHNA, SNTAGT.

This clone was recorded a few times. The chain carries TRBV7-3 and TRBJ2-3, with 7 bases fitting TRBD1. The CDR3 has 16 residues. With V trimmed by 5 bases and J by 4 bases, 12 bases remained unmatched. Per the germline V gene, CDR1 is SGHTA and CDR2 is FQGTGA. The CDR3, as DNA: TGTGCCAGCAGCGCCCGTCCGGGACAGCTTTCAGATACGCAGTATTTT. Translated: CASSARPGQLSDTQYF. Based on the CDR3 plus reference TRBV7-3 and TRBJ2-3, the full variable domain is GAGVSQTPSNKVTEKGKYVELRCDPISGHTALYWYRQSLGQGPEFLIYFQGTGAADDSGLPNDRFFAVRPEGSVSTLKIQRTERGDSAVYLCASSARPGQLSDTQYFGPGTRLTVL.

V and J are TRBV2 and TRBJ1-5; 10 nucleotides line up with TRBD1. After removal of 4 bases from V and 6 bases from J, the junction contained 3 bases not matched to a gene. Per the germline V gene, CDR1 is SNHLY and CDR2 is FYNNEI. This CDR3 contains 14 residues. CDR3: CASSVRDRGQPQHF. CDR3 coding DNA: TGTGCCAGCAGTGTCCGGGACAGGGGTCAGCCCCAGCATTTT.

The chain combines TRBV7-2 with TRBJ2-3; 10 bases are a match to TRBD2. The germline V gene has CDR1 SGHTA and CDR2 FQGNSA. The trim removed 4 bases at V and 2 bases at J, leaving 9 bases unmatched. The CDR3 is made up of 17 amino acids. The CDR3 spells CASSSPLAGALTDTQYF. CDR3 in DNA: TGTGCCAGCAGCTCGCCCCTAGCGGGGGCCCTCACAGATACGCAGTATTTT.

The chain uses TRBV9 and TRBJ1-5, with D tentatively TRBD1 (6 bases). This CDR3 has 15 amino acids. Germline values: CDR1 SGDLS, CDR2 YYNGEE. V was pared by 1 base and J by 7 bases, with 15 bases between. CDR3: CASSVPGEHRQPQHF. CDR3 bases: TGTGCCAGCAGCGTACCAGGGGAGCATCGCCAGCCCCAGCATTTT.

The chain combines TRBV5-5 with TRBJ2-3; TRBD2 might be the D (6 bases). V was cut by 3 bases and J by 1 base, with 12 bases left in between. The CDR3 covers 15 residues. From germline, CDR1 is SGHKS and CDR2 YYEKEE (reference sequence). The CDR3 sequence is CASSWSEGGTDTQYF. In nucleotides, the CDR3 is TGTGCCAGCAGCTGGTCGGAGGGAGGCACAGATACGCAGTATTTT. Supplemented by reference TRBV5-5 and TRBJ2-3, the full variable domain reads DAGVTQSPTHLIKTRGQQVTLRCSPISGHKSVSWYQQVLGQGPQFIFQYYEKEERGRGNFPDRFSARQFPNYSSELNVNALLLGDSALYLCASSWSEGGTDTQYFGPGTRLTVL.

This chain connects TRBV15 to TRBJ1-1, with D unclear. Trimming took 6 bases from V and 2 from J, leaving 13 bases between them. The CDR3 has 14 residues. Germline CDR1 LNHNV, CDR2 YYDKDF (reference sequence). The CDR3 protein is CATRERELNTEAFF. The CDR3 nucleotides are TGTGCCACCAGAGAGCGGGAGCTCAACACTGAAGCTTTCTTT.

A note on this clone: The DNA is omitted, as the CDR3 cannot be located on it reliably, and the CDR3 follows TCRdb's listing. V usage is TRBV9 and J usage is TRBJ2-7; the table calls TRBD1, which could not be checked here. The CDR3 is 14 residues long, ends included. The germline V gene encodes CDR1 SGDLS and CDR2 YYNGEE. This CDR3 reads CASSFGTGTYEQCF.

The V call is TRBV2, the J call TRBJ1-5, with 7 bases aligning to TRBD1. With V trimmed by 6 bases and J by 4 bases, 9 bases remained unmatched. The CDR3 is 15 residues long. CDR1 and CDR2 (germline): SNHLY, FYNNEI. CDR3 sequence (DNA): TGTGCCAGCAGCGAGAACAGGGGCTGGAATCAGCCCCAGCATTTT. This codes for CASSENRGWNQPQHF.

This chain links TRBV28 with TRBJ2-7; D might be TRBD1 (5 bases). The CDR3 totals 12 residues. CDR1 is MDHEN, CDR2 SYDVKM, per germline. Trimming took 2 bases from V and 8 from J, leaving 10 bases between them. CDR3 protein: CASSLIRAQQYF. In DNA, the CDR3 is TGTGCCAGCAGTTTAATCAGGGCCCAGCAGTACTTC.

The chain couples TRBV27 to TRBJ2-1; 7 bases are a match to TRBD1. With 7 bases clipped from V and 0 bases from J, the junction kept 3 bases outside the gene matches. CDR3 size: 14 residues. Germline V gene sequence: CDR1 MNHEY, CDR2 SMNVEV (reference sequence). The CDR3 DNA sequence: TGTGCCAGCACTAGGACAGGCTCCTACAATGAGCAGTTCTTC. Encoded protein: CASTRTGSYNEQFF.

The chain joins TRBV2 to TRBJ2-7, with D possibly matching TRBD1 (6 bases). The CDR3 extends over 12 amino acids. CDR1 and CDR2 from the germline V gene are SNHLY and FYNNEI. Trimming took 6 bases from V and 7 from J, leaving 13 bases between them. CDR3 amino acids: CASREQGEEQYF. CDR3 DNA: TGTGCCAGCAGAGAACAGGGTGAAGAGCAGTACTTC.

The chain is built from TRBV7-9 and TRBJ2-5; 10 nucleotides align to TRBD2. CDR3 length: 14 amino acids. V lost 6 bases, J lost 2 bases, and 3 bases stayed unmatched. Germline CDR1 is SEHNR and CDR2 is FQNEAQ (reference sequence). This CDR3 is CASSYSGGQETQYF. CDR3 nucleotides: TGTGCCAGCAGTTATAGCGGGGGGCAAGAGACCCAGTACTTC.